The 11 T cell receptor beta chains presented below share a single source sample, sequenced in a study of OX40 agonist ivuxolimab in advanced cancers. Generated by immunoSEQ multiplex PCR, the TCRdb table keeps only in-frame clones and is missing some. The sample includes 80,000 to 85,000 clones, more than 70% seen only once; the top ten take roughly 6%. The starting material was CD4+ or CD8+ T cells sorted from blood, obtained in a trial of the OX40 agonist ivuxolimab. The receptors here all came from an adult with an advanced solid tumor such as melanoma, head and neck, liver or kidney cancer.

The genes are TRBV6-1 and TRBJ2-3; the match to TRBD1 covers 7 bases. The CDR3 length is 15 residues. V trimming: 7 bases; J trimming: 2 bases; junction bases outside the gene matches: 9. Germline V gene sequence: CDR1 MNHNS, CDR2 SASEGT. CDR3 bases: TGTGCCAGCACCTCGGGACAGTTGGTCACAGATACGCAGTATTTT. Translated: CASTSGQLVTDTQYF.

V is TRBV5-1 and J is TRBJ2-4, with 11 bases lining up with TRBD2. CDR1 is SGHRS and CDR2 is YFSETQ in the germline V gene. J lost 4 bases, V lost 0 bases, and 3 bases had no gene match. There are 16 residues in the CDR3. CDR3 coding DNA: TGCGCCAGCAGCTTGGGGGGGACTAGCGGAAAAAACATTCAGTACTTC. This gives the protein CASSLGGTSGKNIQYF. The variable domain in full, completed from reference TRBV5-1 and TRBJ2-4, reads KAGVTQTPRYLIKTRGQQVTLSCSPISGHRSVSWYQQTPGQGLQFLFEYFSETQRNKGNFPGRFSGRQFSNSRSEMNVSTLELGDSALYLCASSLGGTSGKNIQYFGAGTRLSVL.

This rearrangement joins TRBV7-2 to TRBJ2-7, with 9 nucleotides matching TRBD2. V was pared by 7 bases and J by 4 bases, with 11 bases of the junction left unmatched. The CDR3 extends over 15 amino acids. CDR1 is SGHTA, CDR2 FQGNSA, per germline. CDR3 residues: CASTFRAGGMYEQYF. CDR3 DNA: TGTGCCAGCACCTTTCGAGCGGGGGGTATGTACGAGCAGTACTTC.

CDR3 protein: CASRLTGGGEKLFF. As DNA, the CDR3 is TGCGCCAGCAGGCTAACAGGGGGCGGTGAAAAACTGTTTTTT. The gene calls are TRBV5-1 and TRBJ1-4, with TRBD1 matching 9 bases. V lost 5 bases, J lost 7 bases, and 6 bases stayed unmatched. CDR1 is SGHRS, CDR2 YFSETQ, per germline. This CDR3 has 14 residues. The full variable domain, its missing parts supplied by reference TRBV5-1 and TRBJ1-4, is KAGVTQTPRYLIKTRGQQVTLSCSPISGHRSVSWYQQTPGQGLQFLFEYFSETQRNKGNFPGRFSGRQFSNSRSEMNVSTLELGDSALYLCASRLTGGGEKLFFGSGTQLSVL.

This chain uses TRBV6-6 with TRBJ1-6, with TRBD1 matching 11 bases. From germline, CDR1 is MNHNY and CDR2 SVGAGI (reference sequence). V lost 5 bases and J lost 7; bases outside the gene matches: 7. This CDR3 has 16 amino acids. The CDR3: CASSPSGTGGNSPLHF. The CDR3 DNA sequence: TGTGCCAGCAGTCCCTCCGGGACAGGGGGGAATTCACCCCTCCACTTT.

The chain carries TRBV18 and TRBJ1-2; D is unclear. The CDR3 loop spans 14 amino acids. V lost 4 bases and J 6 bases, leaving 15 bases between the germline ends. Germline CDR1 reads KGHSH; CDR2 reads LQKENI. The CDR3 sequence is CASSLENFGNGYTF. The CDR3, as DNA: TGTGCCAGCTCACTAGAGAATTTTGGAAATGGCTACACCTTC.

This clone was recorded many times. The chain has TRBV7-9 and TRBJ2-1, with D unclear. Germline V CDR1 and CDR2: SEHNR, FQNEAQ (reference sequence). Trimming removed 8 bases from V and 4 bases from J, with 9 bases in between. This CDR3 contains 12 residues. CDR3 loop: CASGEGYNEQFF. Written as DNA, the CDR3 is TGTGCCAGCGGCGAAGGGTACAATGAGCAGTTCTTC.

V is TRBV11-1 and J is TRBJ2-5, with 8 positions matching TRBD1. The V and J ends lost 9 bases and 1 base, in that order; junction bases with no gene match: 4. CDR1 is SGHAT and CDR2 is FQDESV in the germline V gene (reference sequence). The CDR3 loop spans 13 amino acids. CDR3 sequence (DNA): TGTGCCAGTGAACAGGGGGGCCAAGAGACCCAGTACTTC. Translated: CASEQGGQETQYF.

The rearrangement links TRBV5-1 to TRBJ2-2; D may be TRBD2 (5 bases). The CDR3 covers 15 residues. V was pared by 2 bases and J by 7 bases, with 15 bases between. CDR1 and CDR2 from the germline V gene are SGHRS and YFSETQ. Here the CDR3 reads CASSLEVASYGELFF. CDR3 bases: TGCGCCAGCAGCTTAGAGGTAGCGTCATACGGGGAGCTGTTTTTT.

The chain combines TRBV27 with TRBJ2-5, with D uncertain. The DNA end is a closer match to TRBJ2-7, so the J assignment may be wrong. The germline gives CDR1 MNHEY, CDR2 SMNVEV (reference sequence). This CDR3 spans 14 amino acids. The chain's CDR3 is CASSLAPSSYEQYF. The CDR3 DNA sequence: TGTGCCAGCAGCTTAGCCCCTAGTTCCTACGAGCAGTACTTC.

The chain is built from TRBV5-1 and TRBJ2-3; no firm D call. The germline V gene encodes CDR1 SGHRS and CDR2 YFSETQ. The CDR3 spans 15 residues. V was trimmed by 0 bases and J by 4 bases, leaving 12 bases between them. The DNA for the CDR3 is TGCGCCAGCAGCTTGGGTGGATTCGTTGCAGATACGCAGTATTTT. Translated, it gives CASSLGGFVADTQYF.